This is a list of T cell receptor beta chains from one sample in a study of identical twins. MiXCR was run by TCRdb on the 5' RACE reads, yielding one entry per CDR3 protein. The sample has 1.5 million to 2 million distinct CDR3 sequences, 25% to 35% seen once. Sequenced input: cord blood. All receptors come from a newborn girl in good health. The CDR3 runs from the conserved cysteine through the conserved F or W.

v_gene	j_gene	CDR3aa
TRBV28	TRBJ1-3	CASSASLEGAGNTIYF
TRBV6-6	TRBJ2-1	CASSYLVLQVNNEQFF
TRBV7-9	TRBJ2-7	CASSPPGTAYEQYF
TRBV20-1	NA	CSARTNRAQETQFF
TRBV20-1	TRBJ2-2	CSARDGQREYTGELFF
TRBV11-2	TRBJ2-1	CASSLWTSGGYNEQFF
TRBV10-3	TRBJ1-3	CATRGQLLSGNTIYF
TRBV7-9	TRBJ2-1	CASSPLLAINEQFF
TRBV20-1	TRBJ2-7	CSARLGGTARMAEQYF
TRBV10-3	TRBJ2-7	CAISELHGSYEQYF
TRBV12-3/TRBV12-4	TRBJ1-3	CASSLSPSGNTIYF
TRBV12-3/TRBV12-4	TRBJ2-5	CASSRGLAGGRQETQYF
TRBV20-1	TRBJ2-1	CSARRGAGNEQFF
TRBV7-9	TRBJ1-4	CASSLVGRKLFF
TRBV30	TRBJ2-7	CAWSHTHTSAGYEQYF
TRBV4-2	TRBJ2-5	CASSRDQREGHEQYF
TRBV5-1	TRBJ2-5	CASKLAPRETQYF
TRBV11-2	TRBJ2-5	CASSLHGTFVETQYF
TRBV7-6	TRBJ1-4	CASSGGASEKLFF
TRBV28	TRBJ2-3	CASSLWGTGETDAQYF
TRBV7-9	TRBJ1-5	CASSFGWDQPQHF
TRBV20-1	TRBJ1-1	CSATGTGKAFF
TRBV18	TRBJ1-5	CASSPVGVGTANQPQHF
TRBV6-5	TRBJ2-3	CASRPLQRRTDTQYF
TRBV5-1	TRBJ2-7	CASSLGQLSYEQYF
TRBV5-1	TRBJ1-1	CASSLERATEAFF
TRBV29-1	TRBJ1-1	CSVALGQGQLNTEAFF
TRBV12-3/TRBV12-4	TRBJ2-1	CASSLVAGFDNEQFF
TRBV7-2	TRBJ2-3	CASSLVAGLDGGTDTQYF
TRBV28	TRBJ1-1	CASSYPPGRPMNTEAFF
TRBV12-3/TRBV12-4	TRBJ1-4	CASGGQGSTNEKLFF
TRBV6-1	TRBJ1-5	CASSYGTGSNQPQHF
TRBV29-1	TRBJ2-3	CSGNRGGDTQYF
TRBV25-1	TRBJ2-7	CASSELGGHEQYF
TRBV27	TRBJ1-4	CASSPGRGGAEKLFF
TRBV20-1	TRBJ2-1	CSARTSYYYNEQFF
TRBV2	TRBJ1-5	CASNGESNQPQHF
TRBV6-6	TRBJ1-2	CASSYSTGVNGYTF
TRBV28	TRBJ1-2	CASGRVGLRDGYTF
TRBV28	TRBJ1-5	CASRRQYSNQPQHF
TRBV2	TRBJ1-1	CASSEYRSNTEAFF
TRBV18	TRBJ2-7	CASSPSGGKYEQYF
TRBV6-1	TRBJ2-7	CASRIQAGVDEQYF
TRBV20-1	TRBJ1-5	CSASRDAGDQPQHF
TRBV27	TRBJ2-7	CASSRGRIGRSYEQYF
TRBV3-1	TRBJ1-1	CASSQDLRVTEAFF
TRBV3-1	TRBJ2-1	CASSQDRLAGTYNEQFF
TRBV13	TRBJ2-6	CASSLGHKVSGANVLTF
TRBV2	TRBJ1-6	CASSEAGTDSPLHF
TRBV9	TRBJ2-1	CAGSVKGTSGSREQFF
TRBV13	NA	CASSLAAGVPHEQYF
TRBV11-2	TRBJ2-1	CASSPRRGTGPYNEQFF
TRBV2	TRBJ2-7	CASTKDRYYEQYF
TRBV20-1	TRBJ2-4	CSARDGGHPKNIQYF